This T cell receptor (beta chain) stems from a study of PD-L1 blockade in urothelial cancer. Study as a whole: Analyses were performed on blood at 3 weeks after treatment start (the second dose) and at 6 weeks. Study observations and caveats: Tumor-associated clones in the blood of durable-benefit patients grew more at 3 weeks.

V dropped 3 bases and J dropped 4 bases, with 4 bases sitting between them. Germline lookup yields CDR1 SQVTM and CDR2 ANQGSEA. The CDR3 has 11 amino acids. Here immunoSEQ multiplex PCR was the method, and the copy in TCRdb shows in-frame clones only, minus some. The sample has over 45,000 clones, approximately 86% seen once; the top ten hold 22%. Comment on this clone: The antigen remains unidentified.

Time point here: pretreatment peripheral blood. This sequence joins TRBV29-1 and TRBJ1-3; D remains ambiguous. The sequencing here drew on PBMCs, taken around atezolizumab (anti-PD-L1) treatment. This sequence originates from a man aged 55 to 70 with urothelial cancer. CDR3 coding DNA: TGCAGCGTTGAGGGCGGAAACACCATATATTTT. This codes for CSVEGGNTIYF.